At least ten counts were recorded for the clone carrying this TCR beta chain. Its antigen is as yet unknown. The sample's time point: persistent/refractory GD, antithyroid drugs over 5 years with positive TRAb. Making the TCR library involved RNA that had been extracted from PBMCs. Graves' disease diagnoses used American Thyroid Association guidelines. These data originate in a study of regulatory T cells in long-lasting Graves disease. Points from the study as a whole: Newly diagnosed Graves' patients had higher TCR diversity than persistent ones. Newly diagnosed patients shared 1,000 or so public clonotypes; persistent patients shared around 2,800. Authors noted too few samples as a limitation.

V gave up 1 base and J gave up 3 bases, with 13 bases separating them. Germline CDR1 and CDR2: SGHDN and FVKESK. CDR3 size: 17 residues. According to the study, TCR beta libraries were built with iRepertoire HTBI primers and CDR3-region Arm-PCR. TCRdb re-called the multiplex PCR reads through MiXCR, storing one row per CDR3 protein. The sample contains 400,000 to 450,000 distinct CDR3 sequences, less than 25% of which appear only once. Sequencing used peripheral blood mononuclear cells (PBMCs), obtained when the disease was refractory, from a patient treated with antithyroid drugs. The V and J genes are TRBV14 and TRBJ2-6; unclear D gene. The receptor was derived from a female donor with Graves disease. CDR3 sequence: CASSQGMERRGANVLTF. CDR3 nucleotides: TGTGCCAGCAGCCAAGGGATGGAAAGACGTGGGGCCAACGTCCTGACTTTC.